The following is a T cell receptor (beta chain) sequence with its context. Its target is unknown. Reverse transcription of all isolated RNA meant that expressed TCRB transcripts were sequenced. The repertoire was sequenced with immunoSEQ multiplex PCR; TCRdb's copy has only in-frame clones and lacks some. Of about 150,000 clones in the sample, 7.8% were seen once. Once sorted, every population was more than 95% pure. The sample originates from a study of beta chain features in type 1 diabetes. Findings and limits, study-wide: Type 1 diabetes patients showed a moderate but significant shortening of TCRB CDR3s in all four CD4+ subsets.

This receptor was taken from a middle-aged woman with type 1 diabetes. Input material: central memory CD4+ T cells from blood.

The CDR3 DNA sequence: TGTGCCAGCTCACCGGGACAAGTGGACCAGCCCCAGCATTTT. Its translation: CASSPGQVDQPQHF. The rearrangement joins TRBV18 to TRBJ1-5, with a weak D call TRBD1 (6 bases). The CDR3 has 14 amino acids. V lost 3 bases, J lost 7 bases, and 13 bases lay in between. Germline-derived CDR1 and CDR2 are KGHSH and LQKENI.